This note documents a single T cell receptor beta chain sequence. Antigen unknown. This sample is drawn from a study of CD8 T cells in ankylosing spondylitis. Whole-study findings and limits: In the blood and synovial fluid of reactive arthritis, some motif variants had been previously reported. Matched synovial fluid from ankylosing spondylitis patients was reported to be enriched for disease-linked clones.

Germline CDR1 reads MNHNS; CDR2 reads SASEGT. The ends lost 7 bases at V and 4 bases at J; junction bases unmatched: 5. The length of the CDR3 is 14 residues. Via MiXCR, TCRdb re-called the 5' RACE reads, giving one row per CDR3 protein. Here the sample spans roughly 160,000 distinct CDR3 sequences, 9.8% being singletons. The sample comprised blood, either unsorted or a sorted T cell fraction (not recorded which). The rearrangement uses TRBV6-1 and TRBJ2-1, with 9 bases that match TRBD2. This clonotype was sampled from a female donor with ankylosing spondylitis or in good health (not recorded which). The chain's CDR3 is CASKLAGLYNEQFF. The CDR3 region has the DNA TGTGCCAGCAAACTAGCGGGTCTATACAATGAGCAGTTCTTC.